This T cell receptor (beta chain) was retrieved from a study of blood T cell repertoires in COVID-19. Sequenced by immunoSEQ multiplex PCR; TCRdb stores in-frame clones only, minus some. The sample has 250,000 or so clones, around 86% seen once. V lost 4 bases and J lost 1; bases outside the gene matches: 7. Germline V gives CDR1 SGHTA, CDR2 FQGTGA. The CDR3 totals 17 residues. Material: PBMCs or T cells enriched from blood (not recorded which). This chain links TRBV7-3 with TRBJ2-2; 9 bases are shared with TRBD2. The TCR was taken from a woman aged 45-60 years who had recovered from COVID-19. Here the CDR3 reads CASSSVAGAGNTGELFF. The CDR3 nucleotides are TGTGCCAGCAGCTCGGTAGCGGGAGCGGGGAACACCGGGGAGCTGTTTTTT.